The 30 T cell receptor beta chains in this list originate from one sample, sequenced in a study of post-analysis software for immune sequencing data. Study-level findings and limits: The five TRBV segments detected at higher frequency in patients than in controls included TRBV5-6, TRBV5-1 and TRBV20-1.

TCR beta libraries were prepared from cDNA with unique molecular identifiers. TCRdb called the PCR reads again in MiXCR, with one record for every CDR3 protein. Found here are approximately 440,000 distinct CDR3 sequences, approximately 46% of them singletons; the top ten hold roughly 12%. No cognate antigen is known for these TCRs. Material for sequencing was blood. These receptors all come from a girl aged 5-17 years with multiple sclerosis.

The V gene is TRBV6-5, the J gene TRBJ2-1, with 8 positions matching TRBD2. CDR1 and CDR2 (germline): MNHEY, SVGAGI. The CDR3 is made up of 15 amino acids. V dropped 6 bases and J dropped 4; count of bases not matched to a gene: 8. This chain's CDR3 is CASRGQRENYNEQFF. The CDR3, as DNA: TGTGCCAGCAGGGGTCAGCGGGAGAATTACAATGAGCAGTTCTTC.

The chain couples TRBV9 to TRBJ1-1; the D is unclear. Germline CDR1 and CDR2: SGDLS and YYNGEE. This CDR3 has 14 amino acids. V gave up 4 bases and J gave up 1 base, with 11 bases separating them. The CDR3, as DNA: TGTGCCAGCAGCCCCGCGGAATCGAACACTGAAGCTTTCTTT. Amino acids: CASSPAESNTEAFF.

V is TRBV12-3 or TRBV12-4 and J is TRBJ2-4; 9 bases match TRBD1. The J call may be in error: the DNA end matches TRBJ2-7 better. The CDR3 loop spans 15 amino acids. The CDR3 spells CASSLWDRVPYEQYF. For the CDR3, the DNA is TGTGCCAGCAGCCTCTGGGACAGGGTGCCCTACGAGCAGTACTTC.

V gene TRBV5-1 combines with J gene TRBJ2-1; D gene unclear. This CDR3 is 14 amino acids long. V was pared by 1 base and J by 5 bases, with 10 bases between. Germline-derived CDR1 and CDR2 are SGHRS and YFSETQ. The CDR3 DNA is TGCGCCAGCAGCTTGTTAACAGAGAACAATGAGCAGTTCTTC. The encoded protein is CASSLLTENNEQFF.

This clonotype has a handful of counts. The chain has TRBV4-3 and TRBJ2-2, with a weak D call TRBD1 (6 bases). Germline CDR1 is LGHNA and CDR2 is YSLEER. V was trimmed by 3 bases and J by 4 bases, leaving 12 bases between them. The CDR3 length is 15 residues. Written as DNA, the CDR3 is TGCGCCAGCAGCCACAGCAGGGGTTTCACCGGGGAGCTGTTTTTT. Translating gives CASSHSRGFTGELFF.

This clonotype turned up a few times. The rearrangement uses TRBV28 and TRBJ2-4, with unresolved D. The closer fit of TRBJ2-5 to the DNA end suggests the J call may be wrong. The CDR3 is 14 amino acids. Germline-derived CDR1 and CDR2 are MDHEN and SYDVKM. CDR3: CASSPMGTQETQYF. The CDR3 bases are TGTGCCAGCAGTCCGATGGGCACCCAAGAGACCCAGTACTTC.

V gene TRBV29-1 combines with J gene TRBJ2-1; 13 bases match TRBD2. Trimming cost V 7 bases and J 7 bases; bases outside gene matches: 10. CDR3 length: 15 residues. The germline CDR1 and CDR2 sequences are SQVTM and ANQGSEA. The CDR3 is CSAGMGLAGRNEQFF. The CDR3, as DNA: TGCAGCGCTGGGATGGGACTAGCGGGGAGGAATGAGCAGTTCTTC.

This chain's CDR3 is CASSQGDPDGGTYGYTF. The DNA of the CDR3 is TGTGCCAGCAGCCAAGGCGACCCCGACGGGGGAACCTATGGCTACACCTTC. The chain uses TRBV4-2 and TRBJ1-2; weak D call: TRBD1 (5 bases). Trimming left V 1 base short and J 4 bases short, with 19 bases between. The CDR3 extends over 17 amino acids. The germline CDR1 and CDR2 sequences are LGHNA and YNFKEQ.

The chain links TRBV5-1 to TRBJ2-3, with D tentatively TRBD2 (6 bases). This CDR3 has 15 residues. The germline V gene has CDR1 SGHRS and CDR2 YFSETQ. V lost 0 bases and J lost 5, with 13 bases in between. The CDR3 loop reads CASSLVVGGRDTQYF. The CDR3, as DNA: TGCGCCAGCAGCTTGGTCGTGGGGGGACGAGATACGCAGTATTTT.

The chain is built from TRBV7-2 and TRBJ2-5, with unresolved D. Germline CDR1 reads SGHTA; CDR2 reads FQGNSA. V was cut by 5 bases and J by 1 base, with 11 bases left in between. The CDR3 extends over 14 amino acids. Here the CDR3 DNA reads TGTGCCAGCAGCCCCCAGGCGATCCAAGAGACCCAGTACTTC. This codes for CASSPQAIQETQYF.

The chain couples TRBV18 to TRBJ2-6; 9 bases are shared with TRBD1. The CDR3 spans 20 residues. Germline loops: CDR1 KGHSH, CDR2 LQKENI. Trimming took 2 bases from V and 0 from J; bases not matched to a gene: 11. CDR3 protein: CASSPITGGAVPSGANVLTF. DNA for the CDR3: TGTGCCAGCTCACCAATCACAGGGGGCGCGGTCCCCTCTGGGGCCAACGTCCTGACTTTC.

The chain recombines TRBV12-3 or TRBV12-4 with TRBJ1-5; the match to TRBD1 covers 7 bases. This CDR3 comprises 14 residues. Unmatched junction bases numbered 6, after V lost 6 bases and J lost 4 bases. CDR3 DNA sequence: TGTGCCAGCAGCTACCGGGACAGTAATCAGCCCCAGCATTTT. It translates to CASSYRDSNQPQHF.

This CDR3 is CSATGLVAGELFF. The CDR3 nucleotides read TGCAGTGCCACGGGACTAGTAGCCGGGGAGCTGTTTTTT. This chain joins TRBV20-1 and TRBJ2-2, with TRBD2 matching over 8 bases. The CDR3 has 13 amino acids. The germline gives CDR1 DFQATT, CDR2 SNEGSKA (reference sequence). V lost 6 bases, J lost 6 bases, and 6 bases stayed unmatched.

The gene calls are TRBV20-1 and TRBJ2-7, with 10 bases matching TRBD1. Germline V lookup: CDR1 DFQATT, CDR2 SNEGSKA (reference sequence). V trimming: 6 bases; J trimming: 7 bases; junction bases outside the gene matches: 15. The CDR3 loop spans 15 amino acids. CDR3 in DNA: TGCAGTGCAAAAGCCGGGACAGGGGCCTTAGTTGAGCAGTACTTC. Translated, it gives CSAKAGTGALVEQYF.

The rearrangement links TRBV13 to TRBJ2-4; 7 positions agree with TRBD2. The end of the DNA fits TRBJ2-7 better, so the J call may be wrong. Germline-derived CDR1 and CDR2 are PRHDT and FYEKMQ (reference sequence). The CDR3 sequence is 17 residues long. The CDR3: CASSLGFKRTSSYEQYF. In DNA, the CDR3 is TGTGCCAGCAGCTTAGGGTTCAAGAGGACTAGCTCCTACGAGCAGTACTTC.

The chain is built from TRBV10-3 and TRBJ2-1, with 9 bases matching TRBD1. Germline assignment: CDR1 ENHRY and CDR2 SYGVKD. The CDR3 sequence is 16 residues long. With 3 bases clipped from V and 6 bases from J, the junction kept 9 bases outside the gene matches. As DNA, the CDR3 is TGTGCCATCAGTGACTCCGGGACAGGGTCCCTCAATGAGCAGTTCTTC. Amino acids: CAISDSGTGSLNEQFF.

Only a few counts were recorded for this clonotype. The rearrangement links TRBV2 to TRBJ2-7; D is unresolved. Trimming took 7 bases from V and 3 from J, leaving 16 bases between them. CDR1 and CDR2 (germline): SNHLY, FYNNEI. This CDR3 spans 14 amino acids. CDR3 nucleotide sequence: TGTGCCAGCACCGCGATGGGTCTAGACTACGAGCAGTACTTC. This gives the protein CASTAMGLDYEQYF.

As for this clonotype: The junction shows a germline mismatch at one end, possibly a read error. The V and J genes are TRBV5-1 and TRBJ2-7, with D perhaps TRBD2 (6 bases). CDR1 SGHRS and CDR2 YFSETQ come from the germline V gene. The CDR3 is 15 residues long. The CDR3 here is CAGSWTSGHSYEQYF. CDR3 bases: TGCGCCGGCAGTTGGACGAGCGGGCACTCCTACGAGCAGTACTTC.

The V and J genes are TRBV15 and TRBJ2-1, with 8 bases identical to TRBD2. This CDR3 comprises 16 residues. Trimming at V came to 1 base and at J to 2 bases, leaving 4 bases not matched to a gene. Per the germline V gene, CDR1 is LNHNV and CDR2 is YYDKDF (reference sequence). The CDR3 here is CATSRGSGGPYNEQFF. DNA of the CDR3: TGTGCCACCAGCAGAGGATCGGGAGGGCCCTACAATGAGCAGTTCTTC.

The J gene is TRBJ2-7, the V gene TRBV6-2 or TRBV6-3; D might be TRBD2 (5 bases). In germline, CDR1 is MNHEY, CDR2 SVGEGT. Trimming removed 0 bases from V and 4 bases from J, with 10 bases in between. CDR3 length equals 14 residues. CDR3 in amino acids: CASSYSGGGYEQYF. The CDR3 DNA sequence: TGTGCCAGCAGTTACTCTGGAGGAGGTTACGAGCAGTACTTC.

The CDR3 DNA reads as TGTGCCAGCAGGAACCGACTAGCGGGTGGGTCTGCTGAGCAGTACTTC. Its translation: CASRNRLAGGSAEQYF. The genes are TRBV12-3 or TRBV12-4 and TRBJ2-7; 10 bases line up with TRBD2. Trimming removed 6 bases from V and 7 bases from J; junction bases left unmatched: 15. The CDR3 sequence is 16 residues long.

The V gene is TRBV13, the J gene TRBJ2-7, with TRBD1 matching 8 bases. With V trimmed by 5 bases and J by 4 bases, 7 bases remained unmatched. The CDR3 is made up of 14 amino acids. The germline gives CDR1 PRHDT, CDR2 FYEKMQ (reference sequence). CDR3 region: CASSTRTGLYEQYF. For the CDR3, the DNA is TGTGCCAGCAGCACAAGGACAGGGCTATACGAGCAGTACTTC.

Here the CDR3 reads CASSVSARSYEQYF. The DNA of the CDR3 is TGTGCCAGCAGCGTGAGCGCCCGCTCGTACGAGCAGTACTTC. This sequence joins TRBV7-6 and TRBJ2-7; D not resolved. Trimming cost V 5 bases and J 4 bases, with 15 bases left between them. CDR1 SGHVS and CDR2 FNYEAQ come from the germline V gene. This CDR3 is built from 14 residues.

This clonotype was observed at least ten times. Relative to the germline gene, one junction end is altered; a read error may explain this. The rearrangement joins TRBV5-1 to TRBJ2-5, with D unclear. The CDR3 consists of 11 residues. Germline CDR1 reads SGHRS; CDR2 reads YFSETQ. CDR3 protein: CASSLQETQYF. CDR3 DNA: TGTGCCAGCAGCTTACAAGAGACCCAGTACTTC. The full variable domain, its missing parts supplied by reference TRBV5-1 and TRBJ2-5, is KAGVTQTPRYLIKTRGQQVTLSCSPISGHRSVSWYQQTPGQGLQFLFEYFSETQRNKGNFPGRFSGRQFSNSRSEMNVSTLELGDSALYLCASSLQETQYFGPGTRLLVL.

This rearrangement joins TRBV7-2 to TRBJ2-3; D uncertain. CDR3 length: 15 amino acids. Germline V gives CDR1 SGHTA, CDR2 FQGNSA. Trimming took 1 base from V and 2 from J, leaving 10 bases between them. The CDR3 DNA is TGTGCCAGCAGCTTAGACGGCCAGAACACAGATACGCAGTATTTT. Amino acids: CASSLDGQNTDTQYF.

The J gene is TRBJ2-1, the V gene TRBV5-1, with TRBD2 identical over 8 bases. The germline V gene has CDR1 SGHRS and CDR2 YFSETQ. Trimming at V came to 4 bases and at J to 7 bases, leaving 7 bases not matched to a gene. The CDR3 contains 14 residues. In DNA form, the CDR3 reads TGCGCCAGCAGCGCAAGCGGGAGCGGGAATGAGCAGTTCTTC. It codes for CASSASGSGNEQFF.

The V gene is TRBV7-2, the J gene TRBJ1-2; no definite D call. Trimming took 5 bases from V and 4 from J, leaving 17 bases between them. Germline V gene data show CDR1 as SGHTA and CDR2 as FQGNSA. The CDR3 extends over 15 amino acids. The CDR3 sequence is CASSPRRGWAYGYTF. The DNA of the CDR3 is TGTGCCAGCAGCCCGAGACGGGGTTGGGCCTATGGCTACACCTTC.

The V gene is TRBV6-5, the J gene TRBJ2-1; 7 bases fit TRBD1. Germline CDR1 and CDR2: MNHEY and SVGAGI. Trimming took 6 bases from V and 7 from J; bases not matched to a gene: 9. The CDR3 contains 14 residues. In DNA, the CDR3 is TGTGCCAGCAGACGACAGGGTGCGAAGAATGAGCAGTTCTTC. Translated, it gives CASRRQGAKNEQFF.

This clonotype has more than one count but fewer than ten. This chain uses TRBV6-1 with TRBJ1-1; the D gene is possibly TRBD1 (5 bases). Germline CDR1 and CDR2: MNHNS and SASEGT. Trimming took 7 bases from V and 0 from J, leaving 24 bases between them. This CDR3 contains 18 residues. The chain's CDR3 is CASILRVPTGRMNTEAFF. The CDR3 region has the DNA TGTGCCAGCATTCTTAGGGTCCCGACGGGGCGAATGAACACTGAAGCTTTCTTT.

The chain links TRBV3-1 to TRBJ2-3; D is perhaps TRBD1 (5 bases). Germline V gene lookup returns CDR1 LGHDT and CDR2 YNNKEL (reference sequence). This CDR3 is 14 amino acids long. The germline V and J ends were trimmed by 0 bases and 5 bases, with 9 bases remaining between them. CDR3 residues: CASSQDLGQDTQYF. The CDR3 nucleotides read TGTGCCAGCAGCCAAGATCTGGGGCAAGATACGCAGTATTTT.